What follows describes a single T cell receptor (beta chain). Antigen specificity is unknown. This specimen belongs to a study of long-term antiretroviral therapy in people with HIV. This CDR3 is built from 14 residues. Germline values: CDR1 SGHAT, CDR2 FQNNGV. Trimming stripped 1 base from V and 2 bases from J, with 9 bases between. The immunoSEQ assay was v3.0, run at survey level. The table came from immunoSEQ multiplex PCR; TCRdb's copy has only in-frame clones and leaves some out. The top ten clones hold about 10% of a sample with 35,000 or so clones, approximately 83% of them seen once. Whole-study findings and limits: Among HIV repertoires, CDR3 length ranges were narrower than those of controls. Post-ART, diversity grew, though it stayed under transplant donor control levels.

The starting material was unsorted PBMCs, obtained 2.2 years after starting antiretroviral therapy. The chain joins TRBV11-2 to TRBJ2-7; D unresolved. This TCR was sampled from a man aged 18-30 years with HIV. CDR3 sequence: CASSLGTRTYEQYF. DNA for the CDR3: TGTGCCAGCAGCTTAGGTACACGAACCTACGAGCAGTACTTC.